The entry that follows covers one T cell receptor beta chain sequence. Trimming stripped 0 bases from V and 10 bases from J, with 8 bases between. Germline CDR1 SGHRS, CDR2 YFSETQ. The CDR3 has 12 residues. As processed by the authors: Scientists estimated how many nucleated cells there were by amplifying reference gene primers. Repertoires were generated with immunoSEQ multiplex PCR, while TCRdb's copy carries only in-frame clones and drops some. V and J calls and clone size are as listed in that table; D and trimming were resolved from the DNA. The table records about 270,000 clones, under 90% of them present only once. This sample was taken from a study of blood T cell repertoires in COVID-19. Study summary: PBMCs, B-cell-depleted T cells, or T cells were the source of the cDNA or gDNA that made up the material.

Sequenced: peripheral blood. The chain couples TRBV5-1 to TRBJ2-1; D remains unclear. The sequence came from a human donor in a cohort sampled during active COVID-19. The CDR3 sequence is CASSLDYREQFF. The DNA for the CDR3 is TGCGCCAGCAGCTTGGATTACCGGGAGCAGTTCTTC.